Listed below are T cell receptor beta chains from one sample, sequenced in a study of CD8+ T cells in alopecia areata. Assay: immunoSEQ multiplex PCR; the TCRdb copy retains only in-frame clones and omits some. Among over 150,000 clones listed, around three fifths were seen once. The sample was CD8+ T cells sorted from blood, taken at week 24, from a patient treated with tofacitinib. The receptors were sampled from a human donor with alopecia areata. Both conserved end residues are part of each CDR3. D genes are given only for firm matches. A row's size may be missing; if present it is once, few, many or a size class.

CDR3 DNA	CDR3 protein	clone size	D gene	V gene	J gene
TGTGCCTGGACCAGGTTAGCGGGGCCGACCCCCGGGGAGCTGTTTTTT	CAWTRLAGPTPGELFF	few	TRBD2	TRBV30	TRBJ2-2
TGTGCCAGCAGTTTCTCGGCCGTCTATGGCTACACCTTC	CASSFSAVYGYTF	NA	NA	TRBV6-6	TRBJ1-2
TGTGCCAGCAGCTTGGGGTGGACCTACGAGCAGTACTTC	CASSLGWTYEQYF	few	NA	TRBV5-6	TRBJ2-7
TGTGCCAGCAGCCCCGGGACGGCAAATGAGCAGTTCTTC	CASSPGTANEQFF	once	NA	TRBV5-6	TRBJ2-1
TGTGCCAGCAGCCTCGGAATAAATCAGCCCCAGCATTTT	CASSLGINQPQHF	once	NA	TRBV13	TRBJ1-5
TGCAGCGTCACAGGGCAGACCGGGGAGCTGTTTTTT	CSVTGQTGELFF	few	NA	TRBV29-1	TRBJ2-2
TGCAGCGAAGCGAGTCTGAGTGGCTATGGCTACACCTTC	CSEASLSGYGYTF	NA	NA	TRBV29-1	TRBJ1-2
TGTGCCAGCAGCTTAGCCAGTCACAATGAGCAGTTCTTC	CASSLASHNEQFF	NA	NA	TRBV7-3	TRBJ2-1
TGTGCCAGCAGGCCGAAGGTGGATAACACTGAAGCTTTCTTT	CASRPKVDNTEAFF	NA	NA	TRBV7-9	TRBJ1-1
TGTGCCAGCAGCGCCCCCGACAGCCACATTCAGTACTTC	CASSAPDSHIQYF	NA	NA	TRBV7-9	TRBJ2-4
TGCAGTGCTAGTGCTACGACGCAGTATTTT	CSASATTQYF	NA	NA	TRBV20-1	TRBJ2-3
TGTGCCATCAGCCGGACAGGGGGCTTTGGAAACACCATATATTTT	CAISRTGGFGNTIYF	NA	TRBD1	TRBV10-3	TRBJ1-3
TGTGCCACCAGCAACGGACAGACCATGAACACTGAAGCTTTCTTT	CATSNGQTMNTEAFF	once	NA	TRBV15	TRBJ1-1
TGTGCCAGCAGTCGGTACGAGCAGTACTTC	CASSRYEQYF	NA	NA	TRBV2	TRBJ2-7
TGCGCCAGCAGTATGCGGGGGCTAGCGGAATACGAGCAGTACTTC	CASSMRGLAEYEQYF	NA	NA	TRBV23-1	TRBJ2-7
TGTGCCAGCAGTGGCGAACAAGAGACCCAGTACTTC	CASSGEQETQYF	NA	NA	TRBV2	TRBJ2-5
TGTGCCAGCAGCTTGGGCCGAAGCTCCTACGAGCAGTACTTC	CASSLGRSSYEQYF	NA	NA	TRBV13	TRBJ2-7
TGTGCCAGCACTGGGTACGAGCAGTACTTC	CASTGYEQYF	NA	NA	TRBV6-1	TRBJ2-7
TGTGCCAGCACCCCAGGGACCTACTCCTACAATGAGCAGTTCTTC	CASTPGTYSYNEQFF	NA	NA	TRBV7-9	TRBJ2-1
TGTGCCAGCAGCCCCATTGGCAGGGTTGAAGCTTTCTTT	CASSPIGRVEAFF	NA	NA	TRBV7-9	TRBJ1-1
TGTGCCAGCAGTCCGTGGGTCGGGGGGAGTGGCACTGAAGCTTTCTTT	CASSPWVGGSGTEAFF	NA	NA	TRBV2	TRBJ1-1
TGTGCCAGCAGTCCCGGGGGGACCAATCAGCCCCAGCATTTT	CASSPGGTNQPQHF	NA	NA	TRBV2	TRBJ1-5
TGTGCCAGCACCACGGCAGGCTTCCGCACAGATACGCAGTATTTT	CASTTAGFRTDTQYF	once	NA	TRBV7-2	TRBJ2-3
TGTGCCAGCAGTCCCTCGGGACAGAGGGAGCCCCAGCATTTT	CASSPSGQREPQHF	NA	TRBD1	TRBV25-1	TRBJ1-5
TGTGCCACCAGCAGAGGCTACGAGCAGTACTTC	CATSRGYEQYF	few	NA	TRBV15	TRBJ2-7
TGTGCCAGCAGTGGAACCGCAGGTCCCCGGTTTTTT	CASSGTAGPRFF	few	NA	TRBV2	TRBJ1-4
TGTGCCAGCAGTTACAATGTTCCCGACAGAACCTACGAGCAGTACTTC	CASSYNVPDRTYEQYF	NA	NA	TRBV6-5	TRBJ2-7
TGCAGCGTTGATCGGGGGGCTGAGGGCTACACCTTC	CSVDRGAEGYTF	NA	NA	TRBV29-1	TRBJ1-2
TGTGCCAGCAGCTACCAACAGGGACGAGGAGCTTTCTTT	CASSYQQGRGAFF	NA	NA	TRBV13	TRBJ1-1
TGCAGCGTTTTTGCGCCGGACACTTCCCTATCCTACGAGCAGTACTTC	CSVFAPDTSLSYEQYF	few	NA	TRBV29-1	TRBJ2-7
TGTGCCAGCAGTGAAGCGCGATATAGCGGGGGGGCGGGAGATACGCAGTATTTT	CASSEARYSGGAGDTQYF	NA	TRBD2	TRBV2	TRBJ2-3